One and the same sample provided the 30 T cell receptor beta chains below, sequenced in a study of shared clonotypes between healthy human individuals. Libraries were prepared by immunoSEQ multiplex PCR; TCRdb keeps only in-frame clonotypes and omits some of them. The data contain more than 400,000 clones, about 96% of them singletons. The sequenced material came from naive CD4+ T cells sorted from blood. Regarding subset: CD45RA+ positively selected. All receptors come from a woman between 25 and 40 years old in good health.

Concerning this clone: The same CDR3 is also encoded by other DNA sequences in this sample. This chain links TRBV28 with TRBJ2-7; 12 nucleotides match TRBD2. Germline assignment: CDR1 MDHEN and CDR2 SYDVKM. The CDR3 extends over 14 amino acids. V lost 5 bases to trimming and J lost 2 bases; unmatched junction nucleotides: 1. The CDR3 protein is CASSLAGGPYEQYF. The CDR3 coding sequence is TGTGCCAGCAGTCTAGCGGGAGGGCCCTACGAGCAGTACTTC.

Only one count was recorded for this clone. The genes are TRBV5-1 and TRBJ2-1, with D possibly being TRBD2 (6 bases). The V and J ends lost 8 bases and 0 bases respectively, with 15 bases between them. This CDR3 is built from 15 residues. CDR1 is SGHRS and CDR2 is YFSETQ in the germline V gene. The DNA for the CDR3 is TGCGCCAGTTGGGGGGTTGTCGGCTCCTACAATGAGCAGTTCTTC. It is translated as CASWGVVGSYNEQFF.

The V gene is TRBV18, the J gene TRBJ2-2; D unresolved. The CDR3 sequence is 15 residues long. The V end was cut by 6 bases, the J end by 0 bases, with 11 bases between. Germline values: CDR1 KGHSH, CDR2 LQKENI. CDR3: CASSLIKTNTGELFF. CDR3 DNA sequence: TGTGCCAGCTCGCTTATTAAAACGAACACCGGGGAGCTGTTTTTT.

The chain joins TRBV28 to TRBJ2-7; tentatively, D is TRBD2 (6 bases). CDR3 length: 12 amino acids. V lost 6 bases and J 2 bases, leaving 8 bases between the germline ends. Germline loops: CDR1 MDHEN, CDR2 SYDVKM. Written as DNA, the CDR3 is TGTGCCAGCAGGGGACTCACCTACGAGCAGTACTTC. This encodes CASRGLTYEQYF.

The chain combines TRBV5-1 with TRBJ2-7, with 9 bases fitting TRBD1. The CDR3 is 16 amino acids. J was trimmed by 2 bases and V by 6 bases; bases with no gene match: 12. Per germline, CDR1 SGHRS and CDR2 YFSETQ. The CDR3 bases are TGCGCCAGCACGAGAGATCCGACAGGGGGACCCTACGAGCAGTACTTC. It encodes CASTRDPTGGPYEQYF.

The chain couples TRBV5-1 to TRBJ1-1; no firm D call. Trimming took 2 bases from V and 4 from J, leaving 12 bases between them. CDR3 length: 14 residues. Germline V lookup: CDR1 SGHRS, CDR2 YFSETQ. CDR3 DNA sequence: TGCGCCAGCAGCTTTTCTCCCCCCGGCACTGAAGCTTTCTTT. Its protein product is CASSFSPPGTEAFF.

The count of this clone is one. V gene TRBV28 combines with J gene TRBJ1-6; maybe TRBD1 (6 bases). This CDR3 contains 13 residues. The germline V gene has CDR1 MDHEN and CDR2 SYDVKM. V gave up 11 bases and J gave up 7 bases, with 15 bases separating them. In nucleotides, the CDR3 is TGTGCCGCGATCGGACAGACCAATTCACCCCTCCACTTT. This gives the protein CAAIGQTNSPLHF. The full variable domain, with the rest looked up from reference TRBV28 and TRBJ1-6, is DVKVTQSSRYLVKRTGEKVFLECVQDMDHENMFWYRQDPGLGLRLIYFSYDVKMKEKGDIPEGYSVSREKKERFSLILESASTNQTSMYLCAAIGQTNSPLHFGNGTRLTVT.

The chain employs TRBV6-5 and TRBJ2-2, with 11 bases that match TRBD2. Germline lookup yields CDR1 MNHEY and CDR2 SVGAGI. V gave up 8 bases and J gave up 7 bases; unmatched junction bases: 9. The CDR3 has 15 residues. This chain's CDR3 is CASRTSGSFGGELFF. The CDR3 coding sequence is TGTGCCAGCCGCACTAGCGGGAGTTTCGGCGGGGAGCTGTTTTTT.

This chain links TRBV5-6 with TRBJ1-6; D is ambiguous. CDR1 is SGHDT, CDR2 YYEEEE, per germline. V dropped 0 bases and J dropped 10 bases, with 14 bases sitting between them. This CDR3 spans 15 amino acids. The CDR3 loop reads CASSLGGTGPSPLHF. CDR3 bases: TGTGCCAGCAGCTTGGGGGGTACGGGCCCATCACCCCTCCACTTT.

V is TRBV11-3 and J is TRBJ2-1; 9 bases agree with TRBD2. Trimming cost V 5 bases and J 7 bases; bases outside gene matches: 6. The CDR3 loop spans 14 amino acids. Germline loops: CDR1 SGHNT, CDR2 YENEEA. Here the CDR3 DNA reads TGTGCCAGCAGCAACGGACTAGCGCTTAATGAGCAGTTCTTC. Translated: CASSNGLALNEQFF. Together with reference TRBV11-3 and TRBJ2-1, the CDR3 gives the full variable domain: EAGVVQSPRYKIIEKKQPVAFWCNPISGHNTLYWYLQNLGQGPELLIRYENEEAVDDSQLPKDRFSAERLKGVDSTLKIQPAELGDSAVYLCASSNGLALNEQFFGPGTRLTVL.

The chain employs TRBV28 and TRBJ1-3; 10 bases fit TRBD1. Germline V gene data show CDR1 as MDHEN and CDR2 as SYDVKM. V was clipped by 6 bases and J by 2 bases; unmatched bases: 4. The CDR3 is made up of 15 amino acids. The CDR3 is CASRRDRGTGNTIYF. The CDR3 region has the DNA TGTGCCAGCAGACGGGACAGGGGAACTGGAAACACCATATATTTT.

This rearrangement joins TRBV11-3 to TRBJ1-5; D not resolved. Trimming took off 1 base at V and 6 bases at J, with 7 bases between the two ends. Germline CDR1 and CDR2: SGHNT and YENEEA. The CDR3 extends over 13 amino acids. The CDR3 nucleotides read TGTGCCAGCAGCTTAGGGTTGAGTCAGCCCCAGCATTTT. Protein sequence: CASSLGLSQPQHF.

CDR3 in amino acids: CASSLPLANTGELFF. The DNA for the CDR3 is TGTGCCAGCAGTTTACCACTGGCGAACACCGGGGAGCTGTTTTTT. The genes are TRBV28 and TRBJ2-2; D is unclear. This CDR3 has 15 residues. V lost 2 bases and J lost 0, with 7 bases in between. The germline CDR1 and CDR2 sequences are MDHEN and SYDVKM.

The chain couples TRBV15 to TRBJ2-7; TRBD1 is a possible D gene (5 bases). The germline V gene has CDR1 LNHNV and CDR2 YYDKDF (reference sequence). The CDR3 consists of 15 residues. Trimming shortened V by 0 bases and J by 2 bases, and 11 bases separated the two germline ends. The CDR3 DNA reads as TGTGCCACCAGCAGAGATCTGGACACTACCTACGAGCAGTACTTC. Encoded protein: CATSRDLDTTYEQYF.

V gene TRBV7-2 combines with J gene TRBJ2-7; maybe TRBD2 (6 bases). The CDR3 is 15 amino acids. From germline, CDR1 is SGHTA and CDR2 FQGNSA. The germline V and J ends were trimmed by 5 bases and 4 bases, with 18 bases remaining between them. For the CDR3, the DNA is TGTGCCAGCAGCAAGACTAGTCCGGATCTATACGAGCAGTACTTC. This encodes CASSKTSPDLYEQYF.

This chain connects TRBV18 to TRBJ1-1; a possible D gene is TRBD1 (6 bases). Looked up from germline, CDR1 is KGHSH and CDR2 is LQKENI. Trimming took off 0 bases at V and 3 bases at J, with 11 bases between the two ends. The CDR3 is made up of 15 amino acids. CDR3 amino acids: CASSPPHREDTEAFF. CDR3 sequence (DNA): TGTGCCAGCTCACCACCGCACAGGGAGGACACTGAAGCTTTCTTT. The whole variable domain, remainder taken from reference TRBV18 and TRBJ1-1, is NAGVMQNPRHLVRRRGQEARLRCSPMKGHSHVYWYRQLPEEGLKFMVYLQKENIIDESGMPKERFSAEFPKEGPSILRIQQVVRGDSAAYFCASSPPHREDTEAFFGQGTRLTVV.

The V gene is TRBV7-3, the J gene TRBJ1-1; 9 positions agree with TRBD1. There are 16 residues in the CDR3. With V trimmed by 0 bases and J by 3 bases, 5 bases remained unmatched. Germline V gene lookup returns CDR1 SGHTA and CDR2 FQGTGA. DNA for the CDR3: TGTGCCAGCAGCTTAACCCGGACAGGGGAATACACTGAAGCTTTCTTT. It specifies CASSLTRTGEYTEAFF.

The chain joins TRBV6-5 to TRBJ2-7, with 10 bases matching TRBD2. Looked up from germline, CDR1 is MNHEY and CDR2 is SVGAGI. This CDR3 is built from 16 residues. V trimming: 0 bases; J trimming: 3 bases; junction bases outside the gene matches: 5. CDR3 sequence (DNA): TGTGCCAGCAGTTACTCTGCGGCTAGCGGGAGCTACGAGCAGTACTTC. Translated, it gives CASSYSAASGSYEQYF.

CDR3 sequence reads: CASSLGRSPNTIYF. The CDR3 DNA reads as TGTGCCAGCAGCTTGGGTCGTAGCCCAAACACCATATATTTT. This chain joins TRBV5-6 and TRBJ1-3; no clear D. The germline gives CDR1 SGHDT, CDR2 YYEEEE. Trimming cost V 0 bases and J 6 bases, with 10 bases left between them. The CDR3 is 14 residues long.

The V gene is TRBV11-2, the J gene TRBJ2-1, with a tentative D call TRBD2 (5 bases). This CDR3 spans 15 amino acids. Germline CDR1 reads SGHAT; CDR2 reads FQNNGV. V was cut by 4 bases and J by 0 bases, with 10 bases left in between. This CDR3 is CASSSTEGSYNEQFF. The CDR3 DNA follows: TGTGCCAGCAGCTCCACTGAGGGCTCCTACAATGAGCAGTTCTTC. The whole variable domain, filled in from reference TRBV11-2 and TRBJ2-1, reads EAGVAQSPRYKIIEKRQSVAFWCNPISGHATLYWYQQILGQGPKLLIQFQNNGVVDDSQLPKDRFSAERLKGVDSTLKIQPAKLEDSAVYLCASSSTEGSYNEQFFGPGTRLTVL.

The chain couples TRBV7-9 to TRBJ2-5; 9 positions match TRBD2. The V gene's germline CDR1 is SEHNR and CDR2 FQNEAQ (reference sequence). Trimming took 6 bases from V and 5 from J; bases not matched to a gene: 4. This CDR3 is 13 amino acids long. CDR3 in amino acids: CASRQLAGETQYF. The CDR3, as DNA: TGTGCCAGCAGACAACTAGCGGGTGAGACCCAGTACTTC. The variable domain in full, with the rest retrieved from reference TRBV7-9 and TRBJ2-5, is DTGVSQNPRHKITKRGQNVTFRCDPISEHNRLYWYRQTLGQGPEFLTYFQNEAQLEKSRLLSDRFSAERPKGSFSTLEIQRTEQGDSAMYLCASRQLAGETQYFGPGTRLLVL.

V gene TRBV7-9 combines with J gene TRBJ1-1, with D tentatively TRBD1 (5 bases). The CDR3 length is 11 residues. V lost 4 bases, J lost 7 bases, and 7 bases lay in between. The germline V gene has CDR1 SEHNR and CDR2 FQNEAQ (reference sequence). The CDR3 DNA reads TGTGCCAGCAGCTGGGGGGGTGAAGCTTTCTTT. Its translation: CASSWGGEAFF.

V gene TRBV6-6 combines with J gene TRBJ2-7; no definite D call. From germline, CDR1 is MNHNY and CDR2 SVGAGI (reference sequence). This CDR3 is built from 12 residues. The germline V and J ends were trimmed by 6 bases and 2 bases, with 8 bases remaining between them. The CDR3 is CASRHSTYEQYF. DNA of the CDR3: TGTGCCAGCAGACATTCTACCTACGAGCAGTACTTC.

The genes are TRBV18 and TRBJ2-5; D gene ambiguous. The CDR3 length is 14 residues. In germline, CDR1 is KGHSH, CDR2 LQKENI. Trimming pared 1 base from V and 1 base from J, leaving 7 bases between. CDR3 coding DNA: TGTGCCAGCTCACCACTAACTATCCAAGAGACCCAGTACTTC. Translating it yields CASSPLTIQETQYF.

The V gene is TRBV4-3, the J gene TRBJ2-4; 9 bases fit TRBD2. The germline V gene has CDR1 LGHNA and CDR2 YSLEER. Germline trimming cut 5 bases from V and 9 bases from J; bases unmatched to any gene: 14. The CDR3 runs to 16 residues. The CDR3: CASSDVAGDSVGIQYF. CDR3 DNA: TGCGCCAGCAGCGACGTAGCGGGAGACTCCGTGGGCATTCAGTACTTC.

J is TRBJ2-7 and V is TRBV28; D gene uncertain. Trimming took 5 bases from V and 4 from J, leaving 9 bases between them. CDR1 MDHEN and CDR2 SYDVKM come from the germline V gene. This CDR3 comprises 12 residues. CDR3 DNA sequence: TGTGCCAGCAGTCCCCTAGGATACGAGCAGTACTTC. As protein: CASSPLGYEQYF.

The chain employs TRBV28 and TRBJ2-7; D remains ambiguous. The V gene's germline CDR1 is MDHEN and CDR2 SYDVKM. The CDR3 has 11 amino acids. V was clipped by 5 bases and J by 4 bases, with 6 bases between them. DNA of the CDR3: TGTGCCAGCAGTCAATCATACGAGCAGTACTTC. Amino acids: CASSQSYEQYF.

This rearrangement joins TRBV10-3 to TRBJ2-3; D is unclear. This CDR3 spans 12 amino acids. Germline loops: CDR1 ENHRY, CDR2 SYGVKD. Deletions cut 2 bases from V and 4 bases from J, with 4 bases between. Here the CDR3 reads CAISEGADTQYF. CDR3 nucleotides: TGTGCCATCAGTGAGGGAGCAGATACGCAGTATTTT.

The J gene is TRBJ2-5, the V gene TRBV28; 7 bases agree with TRBD2. The end of the DNA is better explained by TRBJ2-7, so the J call may be wrong. This CDR3 spans 13 amino acids. Germline V gene lookup returns CDR1 MDHEN and CDR2 SYDVKM. The CDR3 DNA reads TGTGCCAGCACCGCGGGAGCCTCTTACGAGCAGTACTTC. Protein: CASTAGASYEQYF.

The chain is built from TRBV10-2 and TRBJ2-3; D is possibly TRBD2 (6 bases). CDR1 is WSHSY, CDR2 SAAADI, per germline. The V end lost 6 bases, the J end lost 1 base, and 11 bases lay between the germline ends. This CDR3 has 14 residues. The CDR3 sequence: CASRAGGGTDTQYF. Written as DNA, the CDR3 is TGCGCCAGCAGAGCCGGGGGAGGCACAGATACGCAGTATTTT.